These T cell receptor beta chains were read from a single sample in a study of T cell responses to AZD1222 COVID-19 vaccine. Repertoires were generated with immunoSEQ multiplex PCR, while TCRdb's copy carries only in-frame clones and drops some. This sample has about 110,000 clones, with 88% found just once. Sequencing was performed on peripheral blood, taken on day 0 of MenACWY control vaccination. All receptors derive from an adult in good health. The CDR3 runs from the conserved cysteine through the conserved F or W. A D gene is named only where the DNA matches it firmly. The listing skips clone size in some rows; elsewhere it reads once, few, many or a size class.

j_call	v_call	clone_size	cdr3_length	d_call	cdr3_nt	cdr3_aa
TRBJ2-7	TRBV10-3	NA	16	TRBD2	TGTGCCATCAGTGAGTTCACTAGCGGGAGTGGGGAGGAGCAGTACTTC	CAISEFTSGSGEEQYF
TRBJ1-1	TRBV7-2	few	13	NA	TGTGCCAGCAGCTTTTCGATGAACACTGAAGCTTTCTTT	CASSFSMNTEAFF
TRBJ2-3	TRBV6-4	once	16	NA	TGTGCCAGCAGCCGCCGTGCTAGCGACGGTCCAGATACGCAGTATTTT	CASSRRASDGPDTQYF
TRBJ2-1	TRBV7-3	NA	15	NA	TGTGCCAGCAGCGTAGCCGGGACTTACGCAAATGAGCAGTTCTTC	CASSVAGTYANEQFF
TRBJ1-4	TRBV28	few	13	TRBD1	TGTGCCAGCAGTTTCACAGGGGATGAAAAACTGTTTTTT	CASSFTGDEKLFF
TRBJ2-7	TRBV28	NA	16	TRBD2	TGTGCCAGCAGTTCCCCTACTAGCGGATCCTCCTACGAGCAGTACTTC	CASSSPTSGSSYEQYF
TRBJ1-2	TRBV30	NA	11	NA	TGTGCCTGGAGTGTTGGAGATGGCTACACCTTC	CAWSVGDGYTF
TRBJ1-1	TRBV19	NA	13	NA	TGTGCCAGTACCCAGGGGATCGGGACTGAAGCTTTCTTT	CASTQGIGTEAFF
TRBJ2-6	TRBV5-1	NA	19	TRBD1	TGCGCCAGCAGCCCAGACCCGGGACAGGGCTTTGCTGGGGCCAACGTCCTGACTTTC	CASSPDPGQGFAGANVLTF
TRBJ1-5	TRBV27	NA	16	TRBD1	TGTGCCAGCAGTTTATCCCTGACAGGGCGTGGACAGCCCCAGCATTTT	CASSLSLTGRGQPQHF
TRBJ2-3	TRBV2	NA	16	NA	TGTGCCAGCAGTGGACCCGCGGGACTCCCACCAGATACGCAGTATTTT	CASSGPAGLPPDTQYF
TRBJ2-1	TRBV28	NA	12	NA	TGTGCCAGCAGAACAGTAGCCAGGGAGCAGTTCTTC	CASRTVAREQFF
TRBJ1-1	TRBV5-5	NA	16	NA	TGTGCCAGCAGCTTGAGGGCGGGGGGAAAGAACACTGAAGCTTTCTTT	CASSLRAGGKNTEAFF
TRBJ2-7	TRBV7-9	NA	13	NA	TGTGCCAGCAGCTTCGAGGAAGTCACCGAGCAGTACTTC	CASSFEEVTEQYF
TRBJ2-5	TRBV7-9	NA	12	TRBD2	TGTGCTAGCGGGCCCGTCGCGGAGACCCAGTACTTC	CASGPVAETQYF
TRBJ2-2	TRBV14	NA	15	NA	TGTGCCAGCAGCCAAGGGACCGCGAACACCGGGGAGCTGTTTTTT	CASSQGTANTGELFF
TRBJ1-1	TRBV7-9	NA	13	NA	TGTGCCAGCAGCTTAGCCCTAAACACTGAAGCTTTCTTT	CASSLALNTEAFF
TRBJ2-7	TRBV15	NA	16	NA	TGTGCCACCAGCAGAGATCTTAACCTACCCGGTCACGAGCAGTACTTC	CATSRDLNLPGHEQYF
TRBJ1-2	TRBV6-5	NA	13	NA	TGTGCCAGCTATGGGACCGTCTCCTATGGCTACACCTTC	CASYGTVSYGYTF
TRBJ1-5	TRBV9	NA	12	NA	TGTGCCAGCAGCGTAGAAGCTGGTCCCCAGCATTTT	CASSVEAGPQHF
TRBJ1-1	TRBV19	NA	13	NA	TGTGCCAGTAGCCCCACCGGGCCCCTTGAAGCTTTCTTT	CASSPTGPLEAFF
TRBJ1-2	TRBV19	NA	18	NA	TGTGCCAGTAGTCCCCGCCCAGGATGGTCAGGGAAGGGGTATGGCTACACCTTC	CASSPRPGWSGKGYGYTF
TRBJ1-5	TRBV30	NA	15	NA	TGTGCCTGGAGCCCCGTCCCGGGACACGGGGAGCCCCAGCATTTT	CAWSPVPGHGEPQHF
TRBJ2-3	TRBV5-1	NA	14	NA	TGCGCCAGCAGCTTGGCAGAGATCACAGATACGCAGTATTTT	CASSLAEITDTQYF
TRBJ1-6	TRBV30	NA	14	NA	TGTGCCTGGAACGGCCGGGGGGCGGATTCACCCCTCCACTTT	CAWNGRGADSPLHF
TRBJ2-7	TRBV19	NA	13	NA	TGTGCCAGTAGTATCGTCCAGGGGGGCGAGCAGTACTTC	CASSIVQGGEQYF
TRBJ1-2	TRBV5-6	NA	13	NA	TGTGCCAGCAGCTTTTGGGATTTCTATGGCTACACCTTC	CASSFWDFYGYTF
TRBJ2-5	TRBV28	NA	15	TRBD1	TGTGCCAGCAGCCAAATATTCCGGGACAGAGAGACCCAGTACTTC	CASSQIFRDRETQYF
TRBJ2-7	TRBV2	NA	12	NA	TGTGCCAGCAGTGAAGCTGGCCTGGGGCAGTACTTC	CASSEAGLGQYF
TRBJ1-4	TRBV3-1/TRBV3-2	NA	16	NA	TGTGCCAGCAGCCAATATAAGGAGGGTTGGGATGAAAAACTGTTTTTT	CASSQYKEGWDEKLFF
TRBJ2-7	TRBV5-1	NA	15	NA	TGCGCCAGCACGCCCGGGACTCCCAACTCCTACGAGCAGTACTTC	CASTPGTPNSYEQYF
TRBJ1-6	TRBV5-6	NA	17	NA	TGTGCCAGCAGCACCCGAGGGGGAAGCTCCTATAATTCACCCCTCCACTTT	CASSTRGGSSYNSPLHF
TRBJ1-6	TRBV10-3	NA	14	NA	TGTGCCATCAGTGGACGGGACGTCGGTTCACCCCTCCACTTT	CAISGRDVGSPLHF
TRBJ1-4	TRBV27	few	13	NA	TGTGCCAGCAGTTTTTCGGGTTATGAAAAACTGTTTTTT	CASSFSGYEKLFF
TRBJ2-1	TRBV5-6	NA	14	NA	TGTGCCAGCAGCTTGTTTATGGATTACAATGAGCAGTTCTTC	CASSLFMDYNEQFF
TRBJ1-2	TRBV6-6	few	14	NA	TGTGCCAGCAGTACGACCCTGGCGGACTATGGCTACACCTTC	CASSTTLADYGYTF
TRBJ2-7	TRBV6-2/TRBV6-3	NA	17	TRBD2	TGTGCCAGCAGTTACCAGGCGGGACTAGTGTTCTCCTACGAGCAGTACTTC	CASSYQAGLVFSYEQYF
TRBJ1-3	TRBV7-9	NA	15	TRBD1	TGTGCCAGCAGGCCCACACAGGGGGCTGGAAACACCATATATTTT	CASRPTQGAGNTIYF
TRBJ2-2	TRBV24-1	NA	18	NA	TGTGCCACCAGTGATTTGGTCGCAGCCAAGGGGCGCACCGGGGAGCTGTTTTTT	CATSDLVAAKGRTGELFF
TRBJ1-1	TRBV7-9	NA	12	NA	TGTGCCAGCAGCTTAGAAACAGGTGAAGCTTTCTTT	CASSLETGEAFF
TRBJ1-5	TRBV7-2	NA	15	NA	TGTGCCAGCAGCTTGCAACAGGGAGGTGATCAGCCCCAGCATTTT	CASSLQQGGDQPQHF
TRBJ2-1	TRBV18	NA	17	TRBD2	TGTGCCAGCTCACCCCGACTTAGCGGGAGCTCCTACAATGAGCAGTTCTTC	CASSPRLSGSSYNEQFF
TRBJ1-1	TRBV7-2	NA	13	NA	TGTGCCAGCAGCTTAGAGATCTTCACTGAAGCTTTCTTT	CASSLEIFTEAFF
TRBJ1-1	TRBV19	NA	11	NA	TGTGCCAGTAGTATGTGGGGGCAATCTTTCTTT	CASSMWGQSFF